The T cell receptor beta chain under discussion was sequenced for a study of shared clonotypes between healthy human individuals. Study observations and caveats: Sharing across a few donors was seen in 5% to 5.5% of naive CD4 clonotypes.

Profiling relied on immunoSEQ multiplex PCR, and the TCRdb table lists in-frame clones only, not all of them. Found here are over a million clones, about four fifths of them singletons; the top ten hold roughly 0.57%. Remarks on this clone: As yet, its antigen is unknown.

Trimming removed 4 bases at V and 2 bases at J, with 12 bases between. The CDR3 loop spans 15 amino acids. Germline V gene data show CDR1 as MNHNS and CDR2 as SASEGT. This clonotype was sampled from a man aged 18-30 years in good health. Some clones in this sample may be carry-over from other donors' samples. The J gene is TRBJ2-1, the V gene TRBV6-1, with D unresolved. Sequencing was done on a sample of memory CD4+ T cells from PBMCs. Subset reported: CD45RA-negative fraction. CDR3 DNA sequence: TGTGCCAGCAGTGGAGTAGGTACCACCTACAATGAGCAGTTCTTC. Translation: CASSGVGTTYNEQFF.